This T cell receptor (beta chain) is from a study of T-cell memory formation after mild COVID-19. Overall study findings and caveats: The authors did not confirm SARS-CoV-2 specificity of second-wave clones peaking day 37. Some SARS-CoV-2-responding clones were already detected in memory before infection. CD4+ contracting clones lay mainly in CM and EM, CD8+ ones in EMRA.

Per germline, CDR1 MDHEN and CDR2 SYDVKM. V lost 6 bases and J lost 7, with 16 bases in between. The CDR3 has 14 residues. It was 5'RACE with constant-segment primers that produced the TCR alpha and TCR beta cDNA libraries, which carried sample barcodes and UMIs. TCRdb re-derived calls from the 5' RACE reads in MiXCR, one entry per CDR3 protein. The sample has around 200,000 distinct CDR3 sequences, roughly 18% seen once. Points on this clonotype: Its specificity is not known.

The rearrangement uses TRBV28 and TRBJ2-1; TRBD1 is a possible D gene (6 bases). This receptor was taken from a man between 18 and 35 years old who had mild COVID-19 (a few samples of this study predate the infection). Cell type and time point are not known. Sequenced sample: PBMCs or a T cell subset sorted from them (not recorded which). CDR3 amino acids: CASRSSGTRNEQFF. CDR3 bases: TGTGCCAGCAGGTCCTCCGGGACACGAAATGAGCAGTTCTTC. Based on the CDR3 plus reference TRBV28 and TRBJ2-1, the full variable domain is DVKVTQSSRYLVKRTGEKVFLECVQDMDHENMFWYRQDPGLGLRLIYFSYDVKMKEKGDIPEGYSVSREKKERFSLILESASTNQTSMYLCASRSSGTRNEQFFGPGTRLTVL.